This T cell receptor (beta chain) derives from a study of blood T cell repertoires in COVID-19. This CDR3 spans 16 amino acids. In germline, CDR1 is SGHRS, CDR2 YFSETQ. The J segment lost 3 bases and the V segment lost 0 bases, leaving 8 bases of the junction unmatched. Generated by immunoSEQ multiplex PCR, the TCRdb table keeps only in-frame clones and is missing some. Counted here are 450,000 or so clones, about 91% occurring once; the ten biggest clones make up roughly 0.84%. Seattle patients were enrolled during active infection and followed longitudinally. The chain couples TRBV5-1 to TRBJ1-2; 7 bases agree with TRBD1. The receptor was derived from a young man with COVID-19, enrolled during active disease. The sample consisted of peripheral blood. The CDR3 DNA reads TGCGCCAGCAGCTTGGCCTCGGACAGGCTTCACTATGGCTACACCTTC. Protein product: CASSLASDRLHYGYTF. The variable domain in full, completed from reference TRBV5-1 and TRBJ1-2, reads KAGVTQTPRYLIKTRGQQVTLSCSPISGHRSVSWYQQTPGQGLQFLFEYFSETQRNKGNFPGRFSGRQFSNSRSEMNVSTLELGDSALYLCASSLASDRLHYGYTFGSGTRLTVV.